The present T cell receptor beta chain was sequenced within a study of shared clonotypes between healthy human individuals. Per the germline V gene, CDR1 is ENHRY and CDR2 is SYGVKD. The V end lost 8 bases, the J end lost 9 bases, and 17 bases lay between the germline ends. This CDR3 is 13 amino acids long. The data were produced by immunoSEQ multiplex PCR, yet TCRdb's version contains in-frame clones alone and is incomplete. The sample has nearly 750,000 clones; roughly two thirds are singletons. Only Caucasian adults living in Nashville, Tennessee made up the donor group. Naive CD45RA+ and memory CD45RA-negative subsets were split from CD4+ cells.

This receptor was taken from a woman under 40 in good health. The specimen sequenced was memory CD4+ T cells sorted from blood. Subset here: CD45RA-negative fraction. V usage is TRBV10-3 and J usage is TRBJ1-5, with a weak D call TRBD1 (6 bases). This CDR3 is CAIRELQQGPQHF. In nucleotides, the CDR3 is TGTGCCATCCGGGAGCTCCAACAGGGGCCCCAGCATTTT.